The 17 T cell receptor beta chains given below trace back to one sample, sequenced in a study of cytomegalovirus exposure and HLA in healthy donors. The PCR ran on 60 Vbeta and 13 Jbeta primers. The data were produced by immunoSEQ multiplex PCR, yet TCRdb's version contains in-frame clones alone and is incomplete. Of about 180,000 clones in the sample, under 80% are singletons; the top ten hold 2% to 3%. Sequenced sample: PBMCs. The receptors here all came from a human donor in good health.

V gene TRBV5-1 combines with J gene TRBJ2-7; D gene unclear. The CDR3 runs to 14 residues. Trimming took 4 bases from V and 2 from J, leaving 13 bases between them. Germline assignment: CDR1 SGHRS and CDR2 YFSETQ. CDR3 residues: CASSLQEKAYEQYF. DNA of the CDR3: TGCGCCAGCAGCCTGCAGGAAAAGGCCTACGAGCAGTACTTC.

The rearrangement uses TRBV10-1 and TRBJ2-7; 8 bases match TRBD2. With 8 bases clipped from V and 4 bases from J, the junction kept 10 bases outside the gene matches. Germline-derived CDR1 and CDR2 are WNHNN and SYGVQD (reference sequence). The CDR3 sequence is 14 residues long. CDR3 DNA: TGCGCCAGCTCGAACCAGCGGGGGTTTTACGAGCAGTACTTC. It codes for CASSNQRGFYEQYF.

The genes are TRBV7-6 and TRBJ2-7, with a tentative D call TRBD1 (5 bases). Trimming removed 6 bases from V and 1 base from J, with 10 bases in between. The CDR3 consists of 13 residues. From germline, CDR1 is SGHVS and CDR2 FNYEAQ. The CDR3 spells CASRGSGSYEQYF. The CDR3 coding sequence is TGTGCCAGCAGGGGCTCAGGGTCCTACGAGCAGTACTTC.

V and J are TRBV9 and TRBJ2-3; 9 nucleotides align to TRBD2. This CDR3 is built from 16 residues. CDR1 is SGDLS and CDR2 is YYNGEE in the germline V gene. The ends lost 0 bases at V and 8 bases at J; junction bases unmatched: 10. This CDR3 is CASSVDRGGAAGTQYF. The CDR3 nucleotides read TGTGCCAGCAGCGTAGATCGCGGGGGGGCCGCGGGTACGCAGTATTTT.

CDR3 protein: CASSSWTGISYEQYF. CDR3 nucleotide sequence: TGTGCCAGCAGCTCCTGGACAGGGATTTCCTACGAGCAGTACTTC. The chain combines TRBV7-9 with TRBJ2-5; 8 bases are a match to TRBD1. The end of the DNA fits TRBJ2-7 better, so the J call may be wrong. Germline V gives CDR1 SEHNR, CDR2 FQNEAQ (reference sequence). The CDR3 runs 15 residues.

The chain uses TRBV28 and TRBJ1-1; no clear D. CDR1 is MDHEN, CDR2 SYDVKM, per germline. This CDR3 has 11 amino acids. V lost 7 bases, J lost 1 base, and 4 bases lay in between. This CDR3 reads CASISNTEAFF. The CDR3 coding sequence is TGTGCCAGCATCTCGAACACTGAAGCTTTCTTT.

The chain carries TRBV15 and TRBJ1-2; TRBD1 aligns across 10 bases. Germline CDR1 LNHNV, CDR2 YYDKDF (reference sequence). This CDR3 spans 17 amino acids. V lost 1 base to trimming and J lost 8 bases; unmatched junction nucleotides: 13. The CDR3 DNA follows: TGTGCCACCAGCAGAGTAGGGACAGGGGCTTTCCGAGGGGGCTACACCTTC. It specifies CATSRVGTGAFRGGYTF.

The rearrangement uses TRBV27 and TRBJ1-5; D unclear. Germline V gene data show CDR1 as MNHEY and CDR2 as SMNVEV (reference sequence). Trimming removed 3 bases from V and 0 bases from J, with 12 bases in between. The CDR3 is 16 residues long. The CDR3: CASSLYSSNSNQPQHF. The CDR3, as DNA: TGTGCCAGCAGTTTGTACAGTTCCAATAGCAATCAGCCCCAGCATTTT.

The chain couples TRBV7-2 to TRBJ2-1, with D perhaps matching TRBD1 (6 bases). The CDR3 extends over 15 amino acids. Germline V gene sequence: CDR1 SGHTA, CDR2 FQGNSA. Trimming stripped 5 bases from V and 5 bases from J, with 16 bases between. CDR3: CASSRRDNLDNEQFF. In DNA, the CDR3 is TGTGCCAGCAGCCGCCGGGACAACTTAGACAATGAGCAGTTCTTC.

In this sample, this clone turned up a few times. V and J are TRBV12-5 and TRBJ1-1; maybe TRBD1 (5 bases). Germline assignment: CDR1 LGHNT and CDR2 FRNRAP. The germline V and J ends were trimmed by 5 bases and 0 bases, with 10 bases remaining between them. This CDR3 has 14 residues. Written as DNA, the CDR3 is TGTGCTAGTGGTCCAGACAGTCTGAACACTGAAGCTTTCTTT. This sequence encodes CASGPDSLNTEAFF.

The genes are TRBV6-1 and TRBJ2-7; weak D call: TRBD1 (6 bases). The CDR3 is 12 residues long. Germline CDR1 and CDR2: MNHNS and SASEGT. V gave up 8 bases and J gave up 3 bases, with 11 bases separating them. CDR3: CASAVQGYEQYF. The CDR3 coding sequence is TGTGCCAGCGCAGTACAGGGCTACGAGCAGTACTTC.

DNA of the CDR3: TGTGCCAGCAGCTTCGGACTAGCGGGGATCCGGGAGCAGTTCTTC. Translated: CASSFGLAGIREQFF. The rearrangement links TRBV5-8 to TRBJ2-1; 12 positions agree with TRBD2. CDR1 is SGHTS, CDR2 YDEGEE, per germline. The CDR3 covers 15 residues. J was trimmed by 10 bases and V by 2 bases; bases with no gene match: 7.

This clone was seen just once. V and J are TRBV19 and TRBJ1-6; 7 bases are a match to TRBD1. This CDR3 spans 16 amino acids. V was clipped by 5 bases and J by 0 bases; unmatched bases: 4. Looked up from germline, CDR1 is LNHDA and CDR2 is SQIVND (reference sequence). CDR3 protein: CASSQGGYSYNSPLHF. CDR3 sequence (DNA): TGTGCCAGTAGTCAGGGGGGATACTCCTATAATTCACCCCTCCACTTT.

The V call is TRBV5-1, the J call TRBJ2-2; D is undetermined. This CDR3 spans 15 amino acids. Germline-derived CDR1 and CDR2 are SGHRS and YFSETQ. V lost 7 bases and J 1 base, leaving 14 bases between the germline ends. The CDR3 region has the DNA TGCGCCAGCGTACCCGATAACAGGAACACCGGGGAGCTGTTTTTT. This encodes CASVPDNRNTGELFF.

The CDR3 DNA sequence: TGTGCCTGGAGGAAGATTCCCCGGGGGGGGTCGTTCACCGGGGAGCTGTTTTTT. Protein product: CAWRKIPRGGSFTGELFF. This chain uses TRBV30 with TRBJ2-2; 8 nucleotides agree with TRBD2. The CDR3 loop spans 18 amino acids. J gave up 4 bases and V 3 bases, and 16 bases lay outside the gene matches. CDR1 GTSNPN and CDR2 SVGIG come from the germline V gene (reference sequence).

The J gene is TRBJ1-2, the V gene TRBV5-6; TRBD1 might be the D (6 bases). V lost 2 bases and J 4 bases, leaving 21 bases between the germline ends. CDR3 length: 17 amino acids. The V gene's germline CDR1 is SGHDT and CDR2 YYEEEE. The CDR3 region is CASSFVSRWRGAYGYTF. The CDR3 bases are TGTGCCAGCAGCTTCGTATCCCGGTGGCGGGGGGCCTATGGCTACACCTTC.

This rearrangement joins TRBV7-6 to TRBJ2-3; D possibly corresponds to TRBD1 (6 bases). The CDR3 consists of 13 residues. Trimming left V 8 bases short and J 3 bases short, with 12 bases between. CDR1 SGHVS and CDR2 FNYEAQ come from the germline V gene. The CDR3 sequence is CASGRTATDTQYF. CDR3 DNA sequence: TGTGCCAGCGGGCGGACAGCTACAGATACGCAGTATTTT. Using reference TRBV7-6 and TRBJ2-3 for the parts outside the CDR3, the full variable domain is GAGVSQSPRYKVTKRGQDVALRCDPISGHVSLYWYRQALGQGPEFLTYFNYEAQQDKSGLPNDRFSAERPEGSISTLTIQRTEQRDSAMYRCASGRTATDTQYFGPGTRLTVL.